This TCR beta chain was profiled in a study of OX40 agonist ivuxolimab in advanced cancers. Germline-derived CDR1 and CDR2 are MNHEY and SMNVEV (reference sequence). V dropped 2 bases and J dropped 4; count of bases not matched to a gene: 4. The CDR3 is 14 amino acids. Study findings and constraints: Blood T cells, both CD4+ and CD8+, expanded clonally by week 6 at 0.1 to 3.0 mg/kg.

With regard to this clone: No antigen is known for it.

The repertoire was sequenced with immunoSEQ multiplex PCR; TCRdb's copy has only in-frame clones and lacks some. The repertoire holds approximately 75,000 clones, with about 73% as singletons. The rearrangement uses TRBV27 and TRBJ1-1, with 7 bases matching TRBD1. This specimen was CD4+ or CD8+ T cells sorted from blood, taken in a trial of the OX40 agonist ivuxolimab. This clonotype was obtained from an adult with an advanced solid tumor such as melanoma, head and neck, liver or kidney cancer. In DNA, the CDR3 is TGTGCCAGCAGTTTAAACAGGGGAGGCACTGAAGCTTTCTTT. Translated, it gives CASSLNRGGTEAFF.